These 30 T cell receptor beta chains originate from one sample sequenced in a study of CD8+ T cells in alopecia areata. As the sequencing template, cDNA was produced by extracting RNA and reverse transcribing it. Some clones are missing from TCRdb's copy, which holds only in-frame ones; the method was immunoSEQ multiplex PCR. The sample gives 150,000 or so clones, 55% of which show up once; about 4.3% is in the top ten. The sample was CD4+ T cells sorted from blood. Receptors were obtained from a human donor in good health.

J is TRBJ2-5 and V is TRBV30; D may be TRBD2 (5 bases). Germline-derived CDR1 and CDR2 are GTSNPN and SVGIG (reference sequence). Between the trimmed V and J ends, which lost 2 bases and 5 bases, there was a span of 9 bases. The CDR3 covers 12 residues. As DNA, the CDR3 is TGTGCCTGGAGTCTAAGAGGGGAGACCCAGTACTTC. It encodes CAWSLRGETQYF.

This rearrangement joins TRBV5-1 to TRBJ2-2; 8 positions agree with TRBD1. The CDR3 contains 15 residues. Germline CDR1 SGHRS, CDR2 YFSETQ. V gave up 4 bases and J gave up 5 bases; unmatched junction bases: 7. CDR3 in DNA: TGCGCCAGCAGCCCACCGACAGGGGCAACCGGGGAGCTGTTTTTT. Amino acid sequence: CASSPPTGATGELFF.

This chain links TRBV29-1 with TRBJ1-2; D gene uncertain. Between the trimmed V and J ends, which lost 2 bases and 4 bases, there was a span of 8 bases. CDR1 and CDR2 from the germline V gene are SQVTM and ANQGSEA. This CDR3 is built from 12 residues. CDR3 sequence reads: CSVERAVYGYTF. CDR3 DNA sequence: TGCAGCGTTGAAAGGGCAGTCTATGGCTACACCTTC.

This chain uses TRBV19 with TRBJ1-2; D gene ambiguous. Germline assignment: CDR1 LNHDA and CDR2 SQIVND (reference sequence). The CDR3 covers 13 residues. Trimming stripped 7 bases from V and 4 bases from J, with 13 bases between. The CDR3 sequence: CASKESQIYGYTF. CDR3 bases: TGTGCCAGTAAGGAGAGTCAGATCTATGGCTACACCTTC. The full variable domain, with the rest looked up from reference TRBV19 and TRBJ1-2, is DGGITQSPKYLFRKEGQNVTLSCEQNLNHDAMYWYRQDPGQGLRLIYYSQIVNDFQKGDIAEGYSVSREKKESFPLTVTSAQKNPTAFYLCASKESQIYGYTFGSGTRLTVV.

This clone has only one observation. The chain recombines TRBV30 with TRBJ2-7; TRBD1 matches 9 bases. Germline trimming cut 3 bases from V and 5 bases from J; bases unmatched to any gene: 5. Per germline, CDR1 GTSNPN and CDR2 SVGIG (reference sequence). This CDR3 contains 13 residues. The CDR3 loop reads CAWRRTGVHEQYF. The DNA for the CDR3 is TGTGCCTGGAGAAGGACAGGGGTCCACGAGCAGTACTTC. Based on the CDR3 plus reference TRBV30 and TRBJ2-7, the full variable domain is SQTIHQWPATLVQPVGSPLSLECTVEGTSNPNLYWYRQAAGRGLQLLFYSVGIGQISSEVPQNLSASRPQDRQFILSSKKLLLSDSGFYLCAWRRTGVHEQYFGPGTRLTVT.

The V call is TRBV30, the J call TRBJ1-1; D is possibly TRBD1 (5 bases). This CDR3 is 12 amino acids long. The germline V gene has CDR1 GTSNPN and CDR2 SVGIG (reference sequence). Trimming left V 5 bases short and J 4 bases short, with 11 bases between. The CDR3 spells CAWARRGTEAFF. The CDR3 DNA reads as TGTGCCTGGGCAAGGAGGGGCACTGAAGCTTTCTTT.

The chain uses TRBV29-1 and TRBJ1-2; D perhaps matches TRBD1 (5 bases). Trimming shortened V by 4 bases and J by 13 bases, and 16 bases separated the two germline ends. Germline values: CDR1 SQVTM, CDR2 ANQGSEA. This CDR3 has 11 residues. The CDR3 reads CSVVDSRVSTF. In nucleotides, the CDR3 is TGCAGCGTTGTTGACAGCCGAGTATCCACCTTC.

This clone occurred a few times. The chain uses TRBV29-1 and TRBJ2-3; TRBD2 agrees at 13 bases. Germline V lookup: CDR1 SQVTM, CDR2 ANQGSEA. The CDR3 consists of 13 residues. Trimming took 8 bases from V and 5 from J; bases not matched to a gene: 4. For the CDR3, the DNA is TGCAGCACCCGACTAGCGGGAGGAGATACGCAGTATTTT. Protein: CSTRLAGGDTQYF.

This clone was detected a few times. The chain uses TRBV19 and TRBJ1-2; D perhaps matches TRBD1 (5 bases). V lost 5 bases, J lost 4 bases, and 14 bases lay in between. CDR3 length equals 14 residues. Germline CDR1 and CDR2: LNHDA and SQIVND (reference sequence). The CDR3: CASSSQQGPYGYTF. CDR3 DNA: TGTGCCAGTAGTTCACAGCAGGGACCCTATGGCTACACCTTC.

The chain has TRBV6-6 and TRBJ2-3, with D possibly TRBD2 on 6 matching bases. The germline V gene encodes CDR1 MNHNY and CDR2 SVGAGI (reference sequence). V lost 6 bases to trimming and J lost 14 bases, with 21 bases between them. The CDR3 loop spans 13 amino acids. The CDR3 bases are TGTGCCAGCAGCCCTTTCGGACTGGGGGGTCTGTATTTT. It codes for CASSPFGLGGLYF.

The CDR3 here is CATSKPKQPQHF. The CDR3 DNA reads TGTGCCACCAGCAAGCCGAAACAGCCCCAGCATTTT. The J gene is TRBJ1-5, the V gene TRBV15, with D hard to call. CDR1 LNHNV and CDR2 YYDKDF come from the germline V gene (reference sequence). This CDR3 is built from 12 residues. V lost 4 bases and J 7 bases, leaving 8 bases between the germline ends.

The chain has TRBV2 and TRBJ2-7; D is uncertain. Germline assignment: CDR1 SNHLY and CDR2 FYNNEI. The ends were cut back, 4 bases at V and 2 bases at J, with 12 bases in the middle. The CDR3 contains 14 residues. The CDR3 here is CASSVGQRAYEQYF. The CDR3 region has the DNA TGTGCCAGCAGTGTGGGCCAAAGGGCCTACGAGCAGTACTTC.

About this clone: At the DNA level, this CDR3 is encoded by other sequences in the same sample as well. The chain recombines TRBV7-9 with TRBJ2-7; D is undetermined. Trimming removed 8 bases at V and 2 bases at J, with 7 bases between. CDR1 is SEHNR, CDR2 FQNEAQ, per germline (reference sequence). CDR3 length: 11 residues. DNA for the CDR3: TGTGCCAGCTCCCTAACCTACGAGCAGTACTTC. This translates into CASSLTYEQYF.

The V gene is TRBV28, the J gene TRBJ2-2; maybe TRBD2 (6 bases). This CDR3 has 13 residues. Germline V gene sequence: CDR1 MDHEN, CDR2 SYDVKM. Trimming cost V 5 bases and J 5 bases, with 9 bases left between them. CDR3 amino acids: CASSLGLTGELFF. CDR3 DNA sequence: TGTGCCAGCAGTCTAGGACTAACCGGGGAGCTGTTTTTT.

The J gene is TRBJ2-3, the V gene TRBV11-2, with D perhaps matching TRBD1 or TRBD2 (5 bases each). In germline, CDR1 is SGHAT, CDR2 FQNNGV. The CDR3 has 17 amino acids. Trimming took off 6 bases at V and 8 bases at J, with 27 bases between the two ends. CDR3 sequence: CASRPGDLISPWGTQYF. For the CDR3, the DNA is TGTGCCAGCAGACCCGGGGACCTTATCAGTCCTTGGGGTACGCAGTATTTT.

This clone showed up just once. The chain combines TRBV30 with TRBJ1-5; D is ambiguous. Germline V gene data show CDR1 as GTSNPN and CDR2 as SVGIG (reference sequence). Trimming cost V 5 bases and J 3 bases, with 11 bases left between them. The CDR3 consists of 13 residues. The CDR3 protein is CAWGDGYNQPQHF. CDR3 DNA sequence: TGTGCCTGGGGAGACGGATACAATCAGCCCCAGCATTTT. The whole variable domain, remainder taken from reference TRBV30 and TRBJ1-5, is SQTIHQWPATLVQPVGSPLSLECTVEGTSNPNLYWYRQAAGRGLQLLFYSVGIGQISSEVPQNLSASRPQDRQFILSSKKLLLSDSGFYLCAWGDGYNQPQHFGDGTRLSIL.

The chain carries TRBV4-1 and TRBJ2-5; 10 bases map to TRBD2. The V gene end was trimmed by 3 bases and the J gene end by 6 bases; junction bases not matched to a gene: 7. The germline V gene has CDR1 MGHRA and CDR2 YSYEKL. The CDR3 is made up of 15 amino acids. DNA for the CDR3: TGCGCCAGCAGCCAGCCAGCGGGAGGGATGAAGACCCAGTACTTC. Translated: CASSQPAGGMKTQYF.

The J gene is TRBJ2-7, the V gene TRBV7-9; either TRBD1 or TRBD2 may supply D (5 bases each). This CDR3 comprises 15 residues. Germline CDR1 is SEHNR and CDR2 is FQNEAQ (reference sequence). The V and J ends lost 5 bases and 3 bases respectively, with 17 bases between them. This CDR3 is CASSASGRKFYEQYF. CDR3 nucleotide sequence: TGTGCCAGCAGCGCCTCGGGACGGAAGTTCTACGAGCAGTACTTC.

V is TRBV2 and J is TRBJ1-2; D remains ambiguous. V was trimmed by 4 bases and J by 4 bases, leaving 10 bases between them. This CDR3 contains 13 residues. Germline CDR1 and CDR2: SNHLY and FYNNEI. The CDR3 nucleotides are TGTGCCAGCAGTGCAGAGCAAAGCTATGGCTACACCTTC. This gives the protein CASSAEQSYGYTF. Combining the CDR3 with reference TRBV2 and TRBJ1-2 gives the whole variable domain EPEVTQTPSHQVTQMGQEVILRCVPISNHLYFYWYRQILGQKVEFLVSFYNNEISEKSEIFDDQFSVERPDGSNFTLKIRSTKLEDSAMYFCASSAEQSYGYTFGSGTRLTVV.

V and J are TRBV7-3 and TRBJ1-2, with 8 bases that match TRBD1. The CDR3 is made up of 14 amino acids. Germline CDR1 and CDR2: SGHTA and FQGTGA. With V trimmed by 2 bases and J by 6 bases, 5 bases remained unmatched. The CDR3 region is CASSLGSGGDGYTF. DNA of the CDR3: TGTGCCAGCAGCTTAGGGTCAGGGGGCGATGGCTACACCTTC.

The chain carries TRBV6-1 and TRBJ2-2; D is uncertain. Germline values: CDR1 MNHNS, CDR2 SASEGT. This CDR3 is 13 amino acids long. With 2 bases removed from V and 4 bases from J, the gap between germline ends came to 5 bases. Here the CDR3 DNA reads TGTGCCAGCAGTGAACGCCCCACCGGGGAGCTGTTTTTT. Translating gives CASSERPTGELFF.

The chain carries TRBV6-5 and TRBJ2-7, with TRBD2 matching over 15 bases. V lost 4 bases, J lost 3 bases, and 4 bases stayed unmatched. There are 16 residues in the CDR3. CDR1 and CDR2 (germline): MNHEY, SVGAGI. The CDR3 region has the DNA TGTGCCAGCAGTTTTACGGGACTAGCGGGAGGCTACGAGCAGTACTTC. Amino acids: CASSFTGLAGGYEQYF.

In its sample, this clone was seen once. The chain is built from TRBV9 and TRBJ1-2; no definite D call. The CDR3 has 13 amino acids. Germline CDR1 and CDR2: SGDLS and YYNGEE. V was clipped by 2 bases and J by 4 bases, with 9 bases between them. The chain's CDR3 is CASSVASGYGYTF. The CDR3 bases are TGTGCCAGCAGCGTCGCGTCGGGCTATGGCTACACCTTC.

The V and J genes are TRBV4-1 and TRBJ2-2; no clear D gene. Trimming left V 1 base short and J 6 bases short, with 12 bases between. Germline assignment: CDR1 MGHRA and CDR2 YSYEKL. The CDR3 length is 15 residues. The CDR3 nucleotides read TGCGCCAGCAGCCAAGTCCCCAATGCGGCCGGGGAGCTGTTTTTT. This gives the protein CASSQVPNAAGELFF.

The V call is TRBV29-1, the J call TRBJ1-1; TRBD1 agrees at 7 bases. Trimming cost V 6 bases and J 3 bases; bases outside gene matches: 10. This CDR3 region has 14 residues. The germline CDR1 and CDR2 sequences are SQVTM and ANQGSEA. The CDR3 loop is CSVGTGVSDTEAFF. CDR3 DNA: TGCAGCGTAGGTACAGGGGTGTCGGACACTGAAGCTTTCTTT. Full variable domain (remainder filled in from reference TRBV29-1 and TRBJ1-1): SAVISQKPSRDICQRGTSLTIQCQVDSQVTMMFWYRQQPGQSLTLIATANQGSEATYESGFVIDKFPISRPNLTFSTLTVSNMSPEDSSIYLCSVGTGVSDTEAFFGQGTRLTVV.

V and J are TRBV7-9 and TRBJ2-7, with TRBD1 matching over 9 bases. The CDR3 loop spans 14 amino acids. Per the germline V gene, CDR1 is SEHNR and CDR2 is FQNEAQ (reference sequence). After removal of 5 bases from V and 4 bases from J, the junction contained 6 bases not matched to a gene. The CDR3 sequence: CASSKGTGLYEQYF. The CDR3 nucleotides are TGTGCCAGCAGCAAAGGGACAGGGTTGTACGAGCAGTACTTC.

This chain uses TRBV28 with TRBJ1-5; no firm D call. The germline V gene has CDR1 MDHEN and CDR2 SYDVKM. Trimming cost V 2 bases and J 4 bases, with 6 bases left between them. This CDR3 has 13 amino acids. The CDR3 loop reads CASSLVGNQPQHF. The CDR3 bases are TGTGCCAGCAGTTTAGTGGGGAATCAGCCCCAGCATTTT.

This chain uses TRBV9 with TRBJ1-2; D is ambiguous. The ends were cut back, 4 bases at V and 8 bases at J, with 21 bases in the middle. Per germline, CDR1 SGDLS and CDR2 YYNGEE. The CDR3 spans 15 residues. The CDR3, as DNA: TGTGCCAGCAGCTTGATGGAGACCCCCTCAGTGGGCTACACCTTC. Protein: CASSLMETPSVGYTF.

The chain uses TRBV4-1 and TRBJ1-5; no firm D call. Deletions cut 1 base from V and 9 bases from J, with 19 bases between. Germline CDR1 reads MGHRA; CDR2 reads YSYEKL. This CDR3 region has 16 residues. Here the CDR3 reads CASSQGFGLSDLPQHF. As DNA, the CDR3 is TGCGCCAGCAGCCAAGGGTTCGGACTCAGCGATCTGCCCCAGCATTTT.

This clone was counted a few times. The chain carries TRBV5-1 and TRBJ1-1; D remains unclear. Germline lookup yields CDR1 SGHRS and CDR2 YFSETQ. V was cut by 1 base and J by 1 base, with 8 bases left in between. This CDR3 is built from 14 residues. The CDR3 DNA reads as TGCGCCAGCAGCTTGATGGGGTGGAACACTGAAGCTTTCTTT. It specifies CASSLMGWNTEAFF.